The rows below give T cell receptor beta chains drawn from one sample of a study of cytomegalovirus exposure and HLA in healthy donors. The table came from immunoSEQ multiplex PCR; TCRdb's copy has only in-frame clones and leaves some out. The sample includes about 300,000 clones, just over 85% of them seen just once. What was sequenced was PBMCs. The receptors here all came from a man aged 40-49 years in good health and CMV-seropositive. Both conserved end residues are trimmed from each CDR3.

v_call cdr3_aa
TRBV27 ASRYSSPIAGTYEQY
TRBV7-8 ASSLPDRVQPQH
TRBV5-1 ASSSLAANTGELF
TRBV29-1 SVGPLAGLSTDTQY
TRBV5-4 ASSSVTGTSGRYEQY
TRBV2 ASSMDRMNTEAF
TRBV4-3 ASSQDRTGLAYTDTQY
TRBV4-3 ASSERASSSGAGYNEQF
TRBV7-9 ASSKHVDEQF
TRBV28 ASSPTTARADEKLF
TRBV5-1 ASSVGIPINTGELF